The clone carrying this T cell receptor beta chain appeared a single time. The sample originates from a study of blood T cell repertoires in COVID-19. Only in-frame clones appear in the TCRdb table, and some are missing; sequencing was by immunoSEQ multiplex PCR. The table lists around 430,000 clones, approximately 88% of them singletons, with 10% to 15% in the top ten. The CDR3 runs to 15 residues. After removal of 7 bases from V and 7 bases from J, the junction contained 11 bases not matched to a gene. Germline CDR1 reads KGHDR; CDR2 reads SFDVKD. The chain recombines TRBV24-1 with TRBJ2-1; 8 positions match TRBD1. This clonotype was obtained from a woman aged 45-59 years with COVID-19, enrolled during active disease. Sample: peripheral blood. CDR3 region: CATSDKGQALNEQFF. The CDR3 region has the DNA TGTGCCACCAGCGATAAGGGACAGGCTTTGAATGAGCAGTTCTTC.